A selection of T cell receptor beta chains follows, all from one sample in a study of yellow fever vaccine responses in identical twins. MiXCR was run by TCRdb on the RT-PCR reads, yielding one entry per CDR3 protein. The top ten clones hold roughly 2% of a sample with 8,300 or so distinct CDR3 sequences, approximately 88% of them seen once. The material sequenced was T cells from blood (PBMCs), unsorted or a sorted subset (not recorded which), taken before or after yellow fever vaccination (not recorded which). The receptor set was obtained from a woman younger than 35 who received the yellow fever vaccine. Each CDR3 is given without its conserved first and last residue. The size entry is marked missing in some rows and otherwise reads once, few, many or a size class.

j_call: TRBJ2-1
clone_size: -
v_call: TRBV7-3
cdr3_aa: ASSLVAGNNEQF

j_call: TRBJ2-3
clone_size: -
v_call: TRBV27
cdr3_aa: ASRDTDTQY

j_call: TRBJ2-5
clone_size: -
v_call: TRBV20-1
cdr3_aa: SARDEAGYQETQY

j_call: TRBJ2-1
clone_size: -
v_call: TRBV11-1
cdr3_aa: ASSAAGGRDHNEQF

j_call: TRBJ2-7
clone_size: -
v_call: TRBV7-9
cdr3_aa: ASNGQTGEQY

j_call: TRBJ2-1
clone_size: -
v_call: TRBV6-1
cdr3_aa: ASSEKTSGIYNEQF

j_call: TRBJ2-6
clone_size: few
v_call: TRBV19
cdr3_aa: ASSSPGVGANVLT

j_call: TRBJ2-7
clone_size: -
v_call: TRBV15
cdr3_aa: ATSRDIVSSYEQY

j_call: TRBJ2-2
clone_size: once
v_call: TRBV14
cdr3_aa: ASSPGLAVNTGELF

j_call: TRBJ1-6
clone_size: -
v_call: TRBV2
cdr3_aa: ASSSRQGSSYNSPLH

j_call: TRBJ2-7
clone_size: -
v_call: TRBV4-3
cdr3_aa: ASRAALGEQY

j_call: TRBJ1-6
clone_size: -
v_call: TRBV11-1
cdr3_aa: ASSSPGTENNSPLH

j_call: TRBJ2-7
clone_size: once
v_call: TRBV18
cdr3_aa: ASSPERYEQY

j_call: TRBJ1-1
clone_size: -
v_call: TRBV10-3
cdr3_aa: AISAGVGGATEAF

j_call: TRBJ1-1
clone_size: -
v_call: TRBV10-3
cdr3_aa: AISEGVRQSNTEAF